The present T cell receptor beta chain was sequenced within a study of cytomegalovirus exposure and HLA in healthy donors. Those who donated were healthy bone marrow donors. Study-wide findings and caveats: Researchers reported that a few CMV-associated chains were confirmed in vitro as CMV antigen-specific.

The germline gives CDR1 SGDLS, CDR2 YYNGEE. The CDR3 loop spans 14 amino acids. With 6 bases clipped from V and 5 bases from J, the junction kept 8 bases outside the gene matches. This clone was counted only a few times. Its antigen is undetermined. PCR employed 60 Vbeta and 13 Jbeta primers. The data were produced by immunoSEQ multiplex PCR, yet TCRdb's version contains in-frame clones alone and is incomplete. The table lists about 170,000 clones, roughly 81% of them singletons. V and J are TRBV9 and TRBJ2-7; 10 bases are shared with TRBD1. This TCR was recovered from a man younger than 35 in good health and CMV-seropositive. The specimen sequenced was PBMCs. CDR3 DNA sequence: TGTGCCAGCACCCCGACAGGGGGCGCGGACGAGCAGTACTTC. Its translation: CASTPTGGADEQYF.